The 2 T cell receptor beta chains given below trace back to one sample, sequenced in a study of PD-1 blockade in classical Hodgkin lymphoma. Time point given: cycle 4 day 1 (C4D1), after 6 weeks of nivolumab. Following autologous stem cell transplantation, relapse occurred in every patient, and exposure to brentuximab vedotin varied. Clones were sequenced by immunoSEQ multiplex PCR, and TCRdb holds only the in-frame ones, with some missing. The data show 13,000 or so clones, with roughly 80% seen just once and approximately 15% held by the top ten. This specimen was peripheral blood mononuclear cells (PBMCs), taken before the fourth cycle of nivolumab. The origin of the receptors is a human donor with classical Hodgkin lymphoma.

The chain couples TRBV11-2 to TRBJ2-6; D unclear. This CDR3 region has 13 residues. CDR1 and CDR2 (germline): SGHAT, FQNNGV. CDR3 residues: CAGAPSGANVLTF. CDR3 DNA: TGTGCTGGAGCGCCCTCTGGGGCCAACGTCCTGACTTTC.

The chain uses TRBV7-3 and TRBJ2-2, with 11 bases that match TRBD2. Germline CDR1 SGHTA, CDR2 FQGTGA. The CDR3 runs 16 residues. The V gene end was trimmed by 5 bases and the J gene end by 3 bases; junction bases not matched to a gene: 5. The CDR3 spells CASSPSGGSYTGELFF. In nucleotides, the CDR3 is TGTGCCAGCAGCCCTAGCGGGGGGTCCTACACCGGGGAGCTGTTTTTT.